The rows below give T cell receptor beta chains drawn from one sample of a study of blood T cell repertoires in COVID-19. The assay was immunoSEQ multiplex PCR, and TCRdb's table has in-frame clones only and misses some. The sample comprises 130,000 to 150,000 clones, approximately 79% of which are singletons, and about 8.6% rests with the top ten. The source material was peripheral blood. The source of these receptors is a man aged 45-65 years with active or convalescent COVID-19. CDR3s include the opening cysteine and the closing phenylalanine or tryptophan. The order of the fields is D gene, J gene, clone size, V gene, CDR3 protein, CDR3 DNA. D genes are given only for firm matches. Part of the rows lack a size; the others show once, few, many or a class for expanded clones.

>.|TRBJ2-3|.|TRBV11-2
CASSSPRTSTDTQYF
TGTGCCAGCAGCTCTCCAAGAACTAGCACAGATACGCAGTATTTT
>TRBD2|TRBJ2-1|once|TRBV6-5
CASSLAGGPYNEQFF
TGTGCCAGTTCACTAGCGGGAGGGCCATACAATGAGCAGTTCTTC
>TRBD2|TRBJ2-1|.|TRBV10-3
CAISESAGGADQQFF
TGTGCCATCAGTGAATCAGCGGGGGGAGCTGACCAGCAGTTCTTC
>.|TRBJ2-7|few|TRBV27
CASMGGASYEQYF
TGTGCCAGCATGGGGGGGGCTTCCTACGAGCAGTACTTC
>TRBD1|TRBJ1-3|.|TRBV14
CASSRGTGSGNTIYF
TGTGCCAGCAGCCGGGGGACAGGGTCTGGAAACACCATATATTTT
>TRBD2|TRBJ2-5|.|TRBV30
CAGKTGGGETQYF
TGTGCCGGGAAGACGGGGGGTGGAGAGACCCAGTACTTC
>TRBD2|TRBJ2-3|.|TRBV27
CASSFTSGFSTDTQYF
TGTGCCAGCAGTTTCACTAGCGGATTCAGCACAGATACGCAGTATTTT
>.|TRBJ1-4|.|TRBV6-6
CASSYAAGDEKLFF
TGTGCCAGCAGTTACGCGGCAGGGGATGAAAAACTGTTTTTT
>.|TRBJ2-6|.|TRBV15
CATSRDQGANVLTF
TGTGCCACCAGCAGAGATCAAGGGGCCAACGTCCTGACTTTC
>.|TRBJ2-1|.|TRBV5-1
CASSGGLGMSSYNEQFF
TGCGCCAGCTCCGGGGGTTTGGGCATGAGCTCCTACAATGAGCAGTTCTTC
>.|TRBJ1-3|few|TRBV11-2
CASSLGRAGGMERNTIYF
TGTGCCAGCAGCTTAGGACGGGCCGGGGGAATGGAGCGGAACACCATATATTTT
>.|TRBJ2-5|.|TRBV10-2
CASSEAETQYF
TGCGCCAGCAGTGAAGCGGAGACCCAGTACTTC
>.|TRBJ2-7|.|TRBV3-1/TRBV3-2
CASSQVVTRYEQYF
TGTGCCAGCAGCCAAGTTGTCACGCGCTACGAGCAGTACTTC
>TRBD2|TRBJ2-7|once|TRBV5-1
CASSSGAAGEQYF
TGCGCCAGCAGCTCCGGTGCAGCGGGGGAGCAGTACTTC
>TRBD1|TRBJ1-1|once|TRBV19
CASSNRGEGTLAEAFF
TGTGCCAGTAGTAACAGGGGGGAAGGAACACTGGCTGAAGCTTTCTTT
>.|TRBJ2-7|.|TRBV4-1
CASRQGPGSSYEQYF
TGCGCCAGCAGGCAAGGTCCAGGTAGCTCCTACGAGCAGTACTTC
>.|TRBJ2-2|.|TRBV29-1
CSVARQGNTGELFF
TGCAGCGTTGCACGGCAGGGGAACACCGGGGAGCTGTTTTTT
>.|TRBJ2-7|.|TRBV27
CASSSISYEQYF
TGTGCCAGCAGTTCCATCTCCTACGAGCAGTACTTC
>TRBD1|TRBJ1-5|.|TRBV6-1
CASSEAFNRGRRQPQHF
TGTGCCAGCAGTGAAGCTTTTAACAGGGGAAGAAGGCAGCCCCAGCATTTT
>.|TRBJ2-3|.|TRBV14
CASSQGIRGPTDTQYF
TGTGCCAGCAGCCAAGGGATAAGGGGTCCCACAGATACGCAGTATTTT
>TRBD1|TRBJ1-2|.|TRBV10-3
CAISDDPGQRVYGYTF
TGTGCCATCAGTGATGATCCGGGACAGAGAGTCTATGGCTACACCTTC
>.|TRBJ2-1|.|TRBV5-4
CASSPGGRVNEQFF
TGTGCCAGCAGCCCCGGGGGACGCGTCAATGAGCAGTTCTTC
>.|TRBJ1-1|.|TRBV18
CASSLSGDNTEAFF
TGTGCCAGCTCACTCTCAGGGGATAACACTGAAGCTTTCTTT
>TRBD1|TRBJ2-7|.|TRBV28
CASSFLSFRQGTYEQYF
TGTGCCAGCAGTTTTTTATCTTTTAGACAGGGAACCTACGAGCAGTACTTC
>TRBD1|TRBJ2-5|.|TRBV24-1
CATSDRTGAGVETQYF
TGTGCCACCAGTGATCGAACAGGGGCCGGGGTGGAGACCCAGTACTTC